A single TCR beta chain is shown here with its context. This clonotype has at least ten counts. What this receptor recognizes is not known. No base quality values were provided; no much bigger clone lies one nucleotide off. The TCR beta CDR3 regions were amplified from the RNA transcripts. A first-round RT-PCR of the TCR CDR3 used the HTBI primer set with the Qiagen OneStep RT-PCR kit. The libraries were constructed in a second round of multiplex PCR and then size-selected and purified. The libraries were sequenced on an Illumina HiSeq2000 using paired-end 100 bp reads. The paper's data handling went like this. Raw data were processed with SOAPnuke, discarding reads with adapters, uncalled bases, mean Phred below 15, or no exact constant-primer or identifier match. COPE v1.2.5 was used to merge high-quality paired reads, and clonotypes were defined as unique nucleotide sequences. Clonotypes were aligned to IMGT TRBV, TRBD and TRBJ reference segments using MiTCR v1.1. The analysis included only V-J combinations with a frequency above 0.0001, which together covered 99% to 99.2% of the repertoires. A TCS score was defined as the ratio of F50 (clonal expansion) to E x V (chaos), with BLOSUM62-based TCRdist applied between CDR3 peptides within each V-J. Welch's t-statistics and random forest reduced some 510 V-J features to about 13, which were used in a naive Bayes classifier (R e1071). TCRdb reprocessing: public reads trimmed at Q25 with fastp, clones called with MiXCR, in-frame beta chains kept. Rows with a matching CDR3 protein are joined into one entry that keeps the most common DNA and genes. In this record, the V and J calls reflect TCRdb's handling and not the investigators' own analysis. The sample table lists around 300,000 distinct CDR3 sequences, about 15% of them with a count of one. Approximately 23% of the sample is held by the ten biggest clonotypes.

This sample stems from a study of T cells in Graves' hyperthyroidism and ophthalmopathy (dated by TCRdb to the late 2010s). Turning to the overall study: Peripheral blood was sampled at the time of initial diagnosis, prior to any treatment. TCR V-J signatures able to tell the groups apart were searched for in a discovery cohort of 90 to 100 patients, of whom 43 had Graves' ophthalmopathy and 57 had stable Graves' hyperthyroidism. Whether ophthalmopathy could be predicted prospectively was tested in an independent validation cohort made up of approximately 19 hyperthyroidism patients plus 17 patients who later progressed to ophthalmopathy. The roughly 100 discovery patients were divided at random into training and test sets in a 7:3 ratio. In several Graves' hyperthyroidism patients, the study also compared T-cell repertoires from thyroid tissue with T-cell repertoires from blood. After blood sampling, hyperthyroidism patients were treated with methimazole at a starting dose of 30 mg daily, and ophthalmopathy patients were treated with high-dose intravenous methylprednisolone. The paper describes TCR Vbeta CDR3 sequencing of 140 or so peripheral blood samples, made up of 43 ophthalmopathy patients, around 73 hyperthyroidism patients and 17 progressor patients. Study-wide conclusions, independent of this receptor: Blood samples also contained most of the expanded thyroid clonotypes (frequency above 0.001), which suggests that blood repertoires may reflect thyroid immune responses. Ophthalmopathy was separated from stable hyperthyroidism by a 13 V-J signature model, with over 85% sensitivity and approximately 81% specificity obtained in cross-validation and 80%/75% obtained in testing. During validation, the model predicted progression to ophthalmopathy a median of around 7 months ahead of onset, with roughly 65% sensitivity and about 72% specificity. No statistical method was used to fix the sample size in advance, and group allocation was not hidden from the investigators.

Relative to germline, V is 2 bases shorter and J is 4 bases shorter, with 21 bases between their ends. The CDR3 contains 18 residues, cysteine and phenylalanine counted. Just the 54-base CDR3 DNA is kept, in frame starting at base 1. CDR1 and CDR2, looked up from the germline V gene (reference sequence), are SEHNR and FQNEAQ. A patient counted as having stable Graves' hyperthyroidism if no progression to ophthalmopathy occurred over 18 months of follow-up. Hyperthyroidism patients were newly diagnosed, with disease duration under 2 months, and aged 18 to 65 years. Exclusion was applied to patients with uncontrolled infections, other autoimmune diseases, pregnancy or lactation. Diagnoses relied on clinical symptoms, serum thyroxine and TRAb, thyroid ultrasound and orbital computed tomography. PBMCs were isolated from about 9.2 ml of fresh peripheral blood by Ficoll-Paque density gradient centrifugation. Total RNA was extracted using Trizol reagent, and RNA quality was assessed on an Agilent 2100 Bioanalyzer.

Rearrangement joined TRBV7-9 to TRBJ2-1; the D gene is perhaps TRBD1, from 8 matching bases. Sequences were obtained from blood. The receptor was derived from a woman aged 25 to 39 with Graves' hyperthyroidism. The DNA sequence follows: TGTGCCAGCAGCTTACCTCAGGGGGCGGGAGTGGATTACAATGAGCAGTTCTTC. Its translation reads: CASSLPQGAGVDYNEQFF.